A single sample is the source of the 19 T cell receptor beta chains below, sequenced in a study of blood T cells in healthy people across ages. A second about 7 to 12 cycle PCR used barcoded and J-beta primers. TCRdb processed the 5' RACE reads anew with MiXCR; each CDR3 protein has one entry. The sample includes about 1.8 million distinct CDR3 sequences, 49% of them seen just once. Source material: blood. The receptors here all came from a woman between 40 and 50 years old in good health.

The DNA for the CDR3 is TGTGCCAGCAGTTTGGGGAGATTGGGCTATGGCTACACCTTC. Residues: CASSLGRLGYGYTF. The chain couples TRBV27 to TRBJ1-2, with unresolved D. Germline lookup yields CDR1 MNHEY and CDR2 SMNVEV (reference sequence). V dropped 3 bases and J dropped 4 bases, with 12 bases sitting between them. CDR3 length: 14 residues.

The chain is built from TRBV5-1 and TRBJ1-2; D is possibly TRBD1 (6 bases). Per germline, CDR1 SGHRS and CDR2 YFSETQ. Trimming stripped 4 bases from V and 6 bases from J, with 16 bases between. The CDR3 spans 14 residues. The CDR3 spells CASSPGGGVDGYTF. The CDR3 DNA follows: TGCGCCAGCAGCCCTGGGGGGGGCGTTGATGGCTACACCTTC.

In its sample, this clonotype was seen once. This rearrangement joins TRBV7-2 to TRBJ2-1; D unresolved. V was pared by 1 base and J by 4 bases, with 11 bases between. The CDR3 runs to 15 residues. The germline V gene has CDR1 SGHTA and CDR2 FQGNSA. The CDR3 region has the DNA TGTGCCAGCAGCTTAGGGCAGCCTATTTACAATGAGCAGTTCTTC. Translating gives CASSLGQPIYNEQFF.

The chain has TRBV4-3 and TRBJ1-1, with D possibly matching TRBD1 (5 bases). Trimming left V 2 bases short and J 5 bases short, with 15 bases between. Germline values: CDR1 LGHNA, CDR2 YSLEER. The CDR3 has 15 amino acids. This CDR3 is CASSQLPRGSTEAFF. In DNA form, the CDR3 reads TGCGCCAGCAGCCAACTCCCGAGGGGTAGTACTGAAGCTTTCTTT.

The CDR3 DNA follows: TGTGCCAGCAGCCCCGGACAGGGGGCATTCGAGACCCAGTACTTC. It codes for CASSPGQGAFETQYF. The chain carries TRBV7-8 and TRBJ2-5; 11 bases are shared with TRBD1. Germline CDR1 SGHVS, CDR2 FQNEAQ. The V and J ends lost 5 bases and 5 bases, in that order; junction bases with no gene match: 7. The CDR3 is 15 residues long.

The rearrangement joins TRBV20-1 to TRBJ2-4, with D maybe TRBD1 (5 bases). The J call may not be correct, given that the DNA end is closer to TRBJ2-7. The CDR3 has 13 residues. CDR1 is DFQATT and CDR2 is SNEGSKA in the germline V gene (reference sequence). The CDR3 coding sequence is TGCAGTGCTAGGAGGTCAGGGACCTACGAGCAGTACTTC. Translation: CSARRSGTYEQYF.

The chain is built from TRBV29-1 and TRBJ2-7; 7 bases agree with TRBD1. Germline assignment: CDR1 SQVTM and CDR2 ANQGSEA. Losses at the gene ends were 5 bases for V and 0 bases for J; bases not matched to a gene: 22. The CDR3 contains 19 residues. Here the CDR3 DNA reads TGCAGCGTTCTCATCCGGGCTTCCCGGACAGGCGCGGACTCCTACGAGCAGTACTTC. Encoded protein: CSVLIRASRTGADSYEQYF.

This clonotype was detected only a few times. The chain's CDR3 is CSVEGGQGAFETQYF. The CDR3 DNA is TGCAGCGTTGAAGGAGGACAGGGGGCTTTCGAGACCCAGTACTTC. The V and J genes are TRBV29-1 and TRBJ2-5, with TRBD1 identical over 11 bases. This CDR3 is 15 amino acids long. V dropped 1 base and J dropped 5; count of bases not matched to a gene: 6. Germline CDR1 is SQVTM and CDR2 is ANQGSEA.

This clonotype has a handful of counts. V usage is TRBV6-2 or TRBV6-3 and J usage is TRBJ2-3; the D is unclear. Germline values: CDR1 MNHEY, CDR2 SVGEGT. The CDR3 is 13 amino acids. The V and J ends lost 6 bases and 2 bases respectively, with 9 bases between them. The CDR3 loop reads CASRYAATDTQYF. The DNA of the CDR3 is TGTGCCAGCAGATATGCAGCCACAGATACGCAGTATTTT.

This clonotype was observed a handful of times. The J gene is TRBJ2-3, the V gene TRBV28; 8 nucleotides match TRBD1. Germline CDR1 reads MDHEN; CDR2 reads SYDVKM. The CDR3 loop spans 15 amino acids. The V segment lost 6 bases and the J segment 4 bases; nucleotides outside the gene matches: 9. The CDR3: CASSLAQGASDTQYF. The CDR3 DNA sequence: TGTGCCAGCAGCTTAGCTCAGGGGGCGTCAGATACGCAGTATTTT.

The chain recombines TRBV12-3 or TRBV12-4 with TRBJ2-5, with 11 bases matching TRBD2. The CDR3 extends over 17 amino acids. V was pared by 2 bases and J by 7 bases, with 12 bases of the junction left unmatched. The DNA for the CDR3 is TGTGCCAGCAGTTTAAGGACTAGCGGGTACGGGGAGGCGACCCAGTACTTC. Translating it yields CASSLRTSGYGEATQYF.

This clonotype was seen only a few times. The chain joins TRBV6-2 or TRBV6-3 to TRBJ1-4; 7 bases are shared with TRBD1. V lost 5 bases, J lost 7 bases, and 10 bases stayed unmatched. The CDR3 extends over 15 amino acids. Germline-derived CDR1 and CDR2 are MNHEY and SVGEGT. The CDR3 DNA reads as TGTGCCAGCAGTAAACAGGGGCCGCGGACTGAAAAACTGTTTTTT. Protein product: CASSKQGPRTEKLFF.

The V call is TRBV29-1, the J call TRBJ1-2; maybe TRBD1 (6 bases). The germline CDR1 and CDR2 sequences are SQVTM and ANQGSEA. The CDR3 contains 15 residues. Trimming shortened V by 1 base and J by 2 bases, and 14 bases separated the two germline ends. The CDR3 nucleotides read TGCAGCGTTGAAGGGGGTGACAGGATCAACTATGGCTACACCTTC. The encoded protein is CSVEGGDRINYGYTF.

In this sample, this clonotype turned up a few times. The chain links TRBV4-1 to TRBJ2-4, with 8 bases lining up with TRBD1. The CDR3 length is 15 residues. Germline V lookup: CDR1 MGHRA, CDR2 YSYEKL. Trimming removed 7 bases from V and 2 bases from J; junction bases left unmatched: 7. This CDR3 reads CASMGGQGSKNIQYF. CDR3 coding DNA: TGCGCCAGCATGGGTGGACAGGGATCCAAAAACATTCAGTACTTC.

For this clonotype: A much more abundant neighbour one base away suggests this may be a read error. This chain links TRBV29-1 with TRBJ2-5; D is perhaps TRBD1 (5 bases). The J call is in doubt because the DNA end fits TRBJ2-1 better. The CDR3 is 13 amino acids. Germline V CDR1 and CDR2: SQVTM, ANQGSEA. The CDR3 nucleotides read TGCAGCGCCGGCAGGGCCTCGCAAGAGACCCAGTTCTTC. This codes for CSAGRASQETQFF.

V is TRBV24-1 and J is TRBJ2-1, with D perhaps TRBD2 (5 bases). This CDR3 is 18 amino acids long. Trimming cost V 6 bases and J 0 bases, with 20 bases left between them. Per germline, CDR1 KGHDR and CDR2 SFDVKD. CDR3 coding DNA: TGTGCCACCAGTCGACGACCCGAGACGGGGAGCTCCTACAATGAGCAGTTCTTC. It encodes CATSRRPETGSSYNEQFF.

The chain is built from TRBV20-1 and TRBJ2-6, with D unresolved. The CDR3 contains 13 residues. The germline V gene has CDR1 DFQATT and CDR2 SNEGSKA (reference sequence). V lost 6 bases to trimming and J lost 4 bases, with 10 bases between them. The CDR3 DNA reads TGCAGTGCCCCGATACGAGGGGCCAACGTCCTGACTTTC. This encodes CSAPIRGANVLTF.

This clonotype was picked up a small number of times. V usage is TRBV15 and J usage is TRBJ2-1; 8 positions match TRBD2. Per germline, CDR1 LNHNV and CDR2 YYDKDF (reference sequence). Losses at the gene ends were 4 bases for V and 4 bases for J; bases not matched to a gene: 9. The CDR3 runs to 16 residues. The CDR3 DNA reads as TGTGCCACCAGCAAAACAGCGGGGGCCAGTTACAATGAGCAGTTCTTC. It encodes CATSKTAGASYNEQFF. Complete variable domain (other parts from reference TRBV15 and TRBJ2-1): DAMVIQNPRYQVTQFGKPVTLSCSQTLNHNVMYWYQQKSSQAPKLLFHYYDKDFNNEADTPDNFQSRRPNTSFCFLDIRSPGLGDTAMYLCATSKTAGASYNEQFFGPGTRLTVL.

The chain combines TRBV6-2 or TRBV6-3 with TRBJ1-5, with 10 bases that match TRBD1. The V gene's germline CDR1 is MNHEY and CDR2 SVGEGT. This CDR3 spans 18 amino acids. The V and J ends lost 4 bases and 0 bases, in that order; junction bases with no gene match: 9. CDR3 sequence: CASSSRTTGGYSNQPQHF. CDR3 sequence (DNA): TGTGCCAGCAGTTCCCGAACGACAGGGGGCTATAGCAATCAGCCCCAGCATTTT.